Here is one TCR beta chain with its context. Clones were sequenced by immunoSEQ multiplex PCR, and TCRdb holds only the in-frame ones, with some missing. The table records some 740,000 clones, over 90% of them present only once. This CDR3 spans 11 amino acids. The V end was cut by 10 bases, the J end by 3 bases, with 10 bases between. Germline CDR1 is MNHNY and CDR2 is SVGAGI (reference sequence). These data come from a study of shared clonotypes between healthy human individuals. CD8 cells classed as naive were CD45RO-negative and positively selected for CCR7, excluding terminally differentiated effector memory CD45RA+ cells.

The chain couples TRBV6-6 to TRBJ2-7; possibly TRBD2 for D (6 bases). This TCR came from a man aged 25-45 years in good health. The sequenced material came from naive CD8+ T cells sorted from blood. The CDR3 DNA sequence: TGTGCCACAATGCGGGGCTACGAGCAGTACTTC. Translating gives CATMRGYEQYF.